The next 28 T cell receptor beta chains were all read from a single sample in a study of T cells in Graves' hyperthyroidism and ophthalmopathy (dated by TCRdb to 2018 to 2020). The method behind the library was multiplex PCR. This sample was sequenced with an Illumina HiSeq 2000. Amplification of TCR beta CDR3 regions was carried out from RNA transcripts. A first-round RT-PCR of the TCR CDR3 used the HTBI primer set with the Qiagen OneStep RT-PCR kit. Through fastp at Q25 and MiXCR, TCRdb rebuilt clones from the public reads, retaining in-frame beta chains. One record per CDR3 amino acid sequence lists the most common genes and DNA. Present in this sample are hundreds of thousands of distinct CDR3 sequences, approximately 15% of which were seen just once. The leading ten clones occupy around 4.5% of the sample. Sequenced sample: blood. These TCRs come from a woman aged 35 to 49 with Graves' ophthalmopathy.

V and J are TRBV7-2 and TRBJ2-2; TRBD2 matches at 7 bases. V shed 5 bases and J 5 bases; nucleotides not matched to a gene: 8. Germline V gene lookup returns CDR1 SGHTA and CDR2 FQGNSA. The CDR3 is 15 amino acids. Written as DNA, the CDR3 is TGTGCCAGCAGCCCCCAGCGGGGATGGACCGGGGAGCTGTTTTTT. Its protein is CASSPQRGWTGELFF. Complete variable domain (other parts from reference TRBV7-2 and TRBJ2-2): GAGVSQSPSNKVTEKGKDVELRCDPISGHTALYWYRQSLGQGLEFLIYFQGNSAPDKSGLPSDRFSAERTGGSVSTLTIQRTQQEDSAVYLCASSPQRGWTGELFFGEGSRLTVL.

This clonotype came up many times. This chain uses TRBV27 with TRBJ2-7; TRBD1 matches 7 bases. J gave up 1 base and V 6 bases, and 6 bases lay outside the gene matches. Germline V gene data show CDR1 as MNHEY and CDR2 as SMNVEV (reference sequence). CDR3 size: 14 residues. Here the CDR3 DNA reads TGTGCCAGCAGGCGACCGGGACAGTCCTACGAGCAGTACTTC. Amino acid sequence: CASRRPGQSYEQYF.

This clonotype appeared many times. The chain employs TRBV7-2 and TRBJ2-7; D not certain. Between the trimmed V and J ends, which lost 0 bases and 5 bases, there was a span of 2 bases. CDR1 and CDR2 from the germline V gene are SGHTA and FQGNSA. This CDR3 has 11 amino acids. The CDR3, as DNA: TGTGCCAGCAGCTTAGCACACGAGCAGTACTTC. Its protein product is CASSLAHEQYF.

Only a few counts were recorded for this clonotype. A read error may produce the germline difference seen at one junction end. The rearrangement joins TRBV20-1 to TRBJ2-7, with D possibly being TRBD1 or TRBD2 (6 bases each). The CDR3 length is 12 residues. The germline V gene encodes CDR1 DFQATT and CDR2 SNEGSKA (reference sequence). The CDR3 nucleotides are TGCAGTGCTAGAGCGGGGGCGGGGAGCCCCTTCTTC. This gives the protein CSARAGAGSPFF.

In this sample, this clonotype turned up a few times. This chain links TRBV20-1 with TRBJ1-2; 10 nucleotides align to TRBD1. The CDR3 sequence is 15 residues long. Germline loops: CDR1 DFQATT, CDR2 SNEGSKA (reference sequence). V was clipped by 2 bases and J by 4 bases; unmatched bases: 7. DNA for the CDR3: TGCAGTGCTAGAACGACAGGGGGCGCATCCTATGGCTACACCTTC. Translation gives CSARTTGGASYGYTF.

This clonotype came up many times. V gene TRBV6-2 or TRBV6-3 combines with J gene TRBJ1-5; no definite D call. The CDR3 extends over 18 amino acids. Germline V CDR1 and CDR2: MNHEY, SVGEGT. Trimming left V 4 bases short and J 0 bases short, with 19 bases between. CDR3 protein: CASSSHTTQDYSNQPQHF. DNA for the CDR3: TGTGCCAGCAGTTCCCACACTACTCAGGATTATAGCAATCAGCCCCAGCATTTT.

This chain uses TRBV15 with TRBJ1-1; no clear D gene. The CDR3 covers 12 residues. Germline CDR1 is LNHNV and CDR2 is YYDKDF (reference sequence). Trimming stripped 4 bases from V and 3 bases from J, with 6 bases between. The chain's CDR3 is CATSNRYTEAFF. DNA of the CDR3: TGTGCCACCAGCAATAGATACACTGAAGCTTTCTTT.

This clonotype was found a few times. At one boundary the junction diverges from the germline segment, which might be a read error. The chain recombines TRBV28 with TRBJ2-6; 9 bases match TRBD1. From germline, CDR1 is MDHEN and CDR2 SYDVKM. The CDR3 loop spans 19 amino acids. The CDR3 protein is CVSSFGTGKDYSGANVLTF. The DNA of the CDR3 is TGTGTCAGCAGTTTCGGGACAGGGAAGGATTATTCTGGGGCCAACGTCCTGACTTTC.

A few counts support this clonotype. The chain employs TRBV29-1 and TRBJ2-7; D is possibly TRBD1 (7 bases). V was trimmed by 6 bases and J by 1 base, leaving 19 bases between them. Germline CDR1 is SQVTM and CDR2 is ANQGSEA. The CDR3 has 15 residues. CDR3 bases: TGCAGCGTCTGCCCAGGGGGGCGCGGTTCCTACGAGCAGTACTTC. This translates into CSVCPGGRGSYEQYF.

At least ten counts were recorded for this clonotype. The chain employs TRBV10-1 and TRBJ2-7; D might be TRBD1 (6 bases). CDR3 length: 15 residues. V dropped 6 bases and J dropped 4 bases, with 19 bases sitting between them. Germline CDR1 and CDR2: WNHNN and SYGVQD (reference sequence). The CDR3 here is CASSRGQQIVYEQYF. Written as DNA, the CDR3 is TGCGCCAGCAGCAGAGGACAGCAAATTGTATACGAGCAGTACTTC.

This clonotype was counted only a few times. V gene TRBV7-9 combines with J gene TRBJ1-2; tentative D call: TRBD1 (5 bases). V dropped 5 bases and J dropped 0 bases, with 13 bases sitting between them. CDR1 is SEHNR, CDR2 FQNEAQ, per germline (reference sequence). CDR3 length: 15 amino acids. CDR3 protein: CASSPSDSTNYGYTF. The DNA of the CDR3 is TGTGCCAGCAGCCCCAGCGACAGTACTAACTATGGCTACACCTTC.

The rearrangement links TRBV10-3 to TRBJ2-7; 9 nucleotides align to TRBD1. CDR1 ENHRY and CDR2 SYGVKD come from the germline V gene. Trimming removed 6 bases from V and 5 bases from J; junction bases left unmatched: 5. This CDR3 has 13 residues. The CDR3 loop reads CAIREGQGNEQYF. CDR3 in DNA: TGTGCCATCAGGGAGGGACAGGGCAACGAGCAGTACTTC.

This clonotype was seen repeatedly, ten times or more. The V and J genes are TRBV20-1 and TRBJ2-7; the D gene is possibly TRBD2 (6 bases). V dropped 0 bases and J dropped 3 bases, with 15 bases sitting between them. The CDR3 sequence is 15 residues long. Germline V gene sequence: CDR1 DFQATT, CDR2 SNEGSKA (reference sequence). The CDR3 here is CSARDSRAGGYEQYF. Written as DNA, the CDR3 is TGCAGTGCTAGAGATTCCCGAGCGGGTGGCTACGAGCAGTACTTC.

Regarding this clonotype: A much more abundant neighbour one base away suggests this may be a read error. The V call is TRBV24-1, the J call TRBJ2-5; D unresolved. Germline V lookup: CDR1 KGHDR, CDR2 SFDVKD. The CDR3 is 13 amino acids. V was pared by 5 bases and J by 5 bases, with 11 bases between. For the CDR3, the DNA is TGTGCCACCAGTGGTGCGAGAAGGGAGACCCAGTACTTC. Its translation: CATSGARRETQYF.

This clonotype has a count of ten or more. V is TRBV12-3 or TRBV12-4 and J is TRBJ2-2; D remains ambiguous. V lost 2 bases to trimming and J lost 5 bases, with 9 bases between them. The CDR3 consists of 14 residues. The CDR3 protein is CASSLRYRTGELFF. The CDR3, as DNA: TGTGCCAGCAGTTTACGGTATAGAACCGGGGAGCTGTTTTTT.

This clonotype was observed a handful of times. This chain uses TRBV6-1 with TRBJ2-7, with 7 bases that match TRBD2. CDR1 is MNHNS and CDR2 is SASEGT in the germline V gene. The CDR3 runs to 15 residues. After removal of 5 bases from V and 9 bases from J, the junction contained 16 bases not matched to a gene. The CDR3: CASSPPGLTYEWQYF. CDR3 in DNA: TGTGCCAGCAGTCCCCCGGGACTAACCTACGAATGGCAGTACTTC.

This clonotype was seen more than once but under ten times. The V call is TRBV7-8, the J call TRBJ1-1, with D perhaps TRBD1 (6 bases). The V end was cut by 5 bases, the J end by 1 base, with 14 bases between. CDR3 size: 15 residues. In germline, CDR1 is SGHVS, CDR2 FQNEAQ. CDR3: CASSARQAPNTEAFF. The CDR3 nucleotides are TGTGCCAGCAGCGCCAGACAGGCACCGAACACTGAAGCTTTCTTT.

This clonotype was detected many times. The CDR3 sequence is CAISGRTSGSGTGELFF. The DNA for the CDR3 is TGTGCCATCAGTGGCAGGACTAGCGGGAGCGGGACCGGGGAGCTGTTTTTT. V gene TRBV10-3 combines with J gene TRBJ2-2, with 13 bases fitting TRBD2. This CDR3 has 17 amino acids. Trimming at V came to 4 bases and at J to 5 bases, leaving 7 bases not matched to a gene. Germline CDR1 and CDR2: ENHRY and SYGVKD.

This clonotype was picked up many times. The chain is built from TRBV28 and TRBJ1-1, with no clear D. This CDR3 is built from 9 residues. Germline values: CDR1 MDHEN, CDR2 SYDVKM. Trimming took 3 bases from V and 7 from J, leaving 0 bases between them. CDR3 sequence reads: CASSFEAFF. CDR3 in DNA: TGTGCCAGCAGTTTTGAAGCTTTCTTT.

This clonotype was recorded many times. V gene TRBV2 combines with J gene TRBJ2-7; 9 positions match TRBD2. CDR1 is SNHLY, CDR2 FYNNEI, per germline. The CDR3 runs 14 residues. V shed 6 bases, J shed 3 bases, and the junction held 6 bases outside the gene matches. The CDR3 DNA is TGTGCCAGCAGCCGCGGGGGGGGAGGCTACGAGCAGTACTTC. It is translated as CASSRGGGGYEQYF.

This clonotype was counted many times. The chain couples TRBV13 to TRBJ1-1; D possibly corresponds to TRBD1 (6 bases). The CDR3 covers 15 residues. The V and J ends lost 5 bases and 4 bases respectively, with 17 bases between them. Germline values: CDR1 PRHDT, CDR2 FYEKMQ (reference sequence). The CDR3 DNA follows: TGTGCCAGCAGCGCCTTAGGGGGAGTGGGCACTGAAGCTTTCTTT. Its protein product is CASSALGGVGTEAFF.

The V call is TRBV29-1, the J call TRBJ1-6; TRBD1 matches at 8 bases. The CDR3 is 13 amino acids. V lost 4 bases, J lost 6 bases, and 2 bases stayed unmatched. CDR1 SQVTM and CDR2 ANQGSEA come from the germline V gene. The CDR3 loop is CSVVTGVNSPLHF. CDR3 in DNA: TGCAGCGTTGTGACAGGGGTTAATTCACCCCTCCACTTT.

This clonotype was recorded at least ten times. This chain links TRBV6-5 with TRBJ1-3; weak D call: TRBD1 (6 bases). The CDR3 extends over 15 amino acids. V lost 6 bases and J 2 bases, leaving 14 bases between the germline ends. Looked up from germline, CDR1 is MNHEY and CDR2 is SVGAGI. Written as DNA, the CDR3 is TGTGCCAGCAGCCCTAACCACAGGGCTGGAAACACCATATATTTT. Its translation is CASSPNHRAGNTIYF.

The sample holds many counts of this clonotype. This chain uses TRBV6-1 with TRBJ2-2, with D perhaps matching TRBD2 (5 bases). The CDR3 consists of 14 residues. Germline values: CDR1 MNHNS, CDR2 SASEGT. The V end was cut by 7 bases, the J end by 2 bases, with 11 bases between. Here the CDR3 DNA reads TGTGCCAGCAAACTAGGACTTAACACCGGGGAGCTGTTTTTT. Its translation: CASKLGLNTGELFF.

This clonotype came up a few times. The junction and the germline gene differ at one end; a read error may be behind it. The chain uses TRBV12-3 or TRBV12-4 and TRBJ1-6, with TRBD1 identical over 10 bases. The CDR3 runs 14 residues. CDR3 region: CASSATGGGSPPHF. The CDR3 region has the DNA TGTGCCAGCAGTGCGACAGGGGGCGGCTCACCCCCCCACTTT.

The chain carries TRBV10-3 and TRBJ2-5; weak D call: TRBD2 (6 bases). Trimming took off 10 bases at V and 4 bases at J, with 22 bases between the two ends. Germline V lookup: CDR1 ENHRY, CDR2 SYGVKD. The CDR3 runs 15 residues. As DNA, the CDR3 is TGTGCCACCGCGGGGACGGATTGGTCCGGAGAGACCCAGTACTTC. Protein product: CATAGTDWSGETQYF.

This clonotype was picked up many times. CDR3 amino acids: CASSSRWGTQETQYF. The CDR3 nucleotides are TGTGCCAGCAGTTCGCGATGGGGTACCCAAGAGACCCAGTACTTC. The rearrangement uses TRBV28 and TRBJ2-5; D gene unclear. CDR3 size: 15 residues. V was shortened by 4 bases and J by 1 base, with 13 bases between the two germline ends. In germline, CDR1 is MDHEN, CDR2 SYDVKM.

Ten or more counts support this clonotype. The chain links TRBV6-2 or TRBV6-3 to TRBJ2-7, with 9 bases that match TRBD2. Germline-derived CDR1 and CDR2 are MNHEY and SVGEGT. J was trimmed by 3 bases and V by 8 bases; bases with no gene match: 8. The CDR3 consists of 14 residues. This CDR3 is CASQDDSGSYEQYF. CDR3 bases: TGTGCCAGCCAGGACGATAGCGGGAGCTACGAGCAGTACTTC.